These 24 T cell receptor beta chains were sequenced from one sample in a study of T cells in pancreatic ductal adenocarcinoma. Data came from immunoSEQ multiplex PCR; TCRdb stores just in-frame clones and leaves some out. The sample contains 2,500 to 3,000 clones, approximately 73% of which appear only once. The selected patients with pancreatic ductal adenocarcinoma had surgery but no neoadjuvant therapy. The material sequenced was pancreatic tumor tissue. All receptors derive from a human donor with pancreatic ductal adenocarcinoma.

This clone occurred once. The CDR3 region is CASSLVVAGQETQYF. CDR3 coding DNA: TGTGCCAGCAGCTTAGTGGTTGCAGGGCAAGAGACCCAGTACTTC. The J gene is TRBJ2-5, the V gene TRBV11-3; D is possibly TRBD1 (5 bases). Germline V lookup: CDR1 SGHNT, CDR2 YENEEA. The CDR3 contains 15 residues. V shed 1 base and J shed 2 bases, with 11 bases lying between them.

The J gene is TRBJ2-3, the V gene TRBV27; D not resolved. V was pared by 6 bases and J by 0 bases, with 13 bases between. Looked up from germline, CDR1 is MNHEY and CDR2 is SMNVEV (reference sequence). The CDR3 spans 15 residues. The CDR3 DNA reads TGTGCCAGCAGGTTCTGGGGTGGTAGCACAGATACGCAGTATTTT. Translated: CASRFWGGSTDTQYF.

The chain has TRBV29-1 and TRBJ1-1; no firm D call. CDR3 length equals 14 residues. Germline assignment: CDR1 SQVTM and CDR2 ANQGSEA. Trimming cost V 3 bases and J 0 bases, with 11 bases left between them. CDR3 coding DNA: TGCAGCGTTGACTATAGAAACATGAACACTGAAGCTTTCTTT. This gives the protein CSVDYRNMNTEAFF.

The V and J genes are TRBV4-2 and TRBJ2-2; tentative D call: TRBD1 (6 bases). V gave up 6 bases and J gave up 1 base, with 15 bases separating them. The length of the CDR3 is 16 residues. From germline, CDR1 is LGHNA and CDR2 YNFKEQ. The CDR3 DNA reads TGTGCCAGCAGAAGTGACAGGCACCTGAACACCGGGGAGCTGTTTTTT. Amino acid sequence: CASRSDRHLNTGELFF.

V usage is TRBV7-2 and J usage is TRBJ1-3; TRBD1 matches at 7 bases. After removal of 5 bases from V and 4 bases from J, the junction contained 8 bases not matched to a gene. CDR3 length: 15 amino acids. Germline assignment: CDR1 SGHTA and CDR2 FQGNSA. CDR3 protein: CASSPRTGEGNTIYF. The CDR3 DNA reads TGTGCCAGCAGCCCGCGGACAGGAGAGGGAAACACCATATATTTT.

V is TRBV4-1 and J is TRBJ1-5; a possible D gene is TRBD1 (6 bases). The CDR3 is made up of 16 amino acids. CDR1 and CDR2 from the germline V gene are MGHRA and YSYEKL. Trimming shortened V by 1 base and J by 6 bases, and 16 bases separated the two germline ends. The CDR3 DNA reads TGCGCCAGCAGCCAAGCAACTAGAGGAGGGGGTCAGCCCCAGCATTTT. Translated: CASSQATRGGGQPQHF.

The CDR3 sequence is CASSIVFYSYEQYF. DNA for the CDR3: TGTGCCAGTAGTATAGTCTTCTACTCCTACGAGCAGTACTTC. The chain employs TRBV19 and TRBJ2-7; D remains ambiguous. The germline gives CDR1 LNHDA, CDR2 SQIVND (reference sequence). This CDR3 has 14 residues. Trimming cost V 1 base and J 0 bases, with 7 bases left between them. The whole variable domain, filled in from reference TRBV19 and TRBJ2-7, reads DGGITQSPKYLFRKEGQNVTLSCEQNLNHDAMYWYRQDPGQGLRLIYYSQIVNDFQKGDIAEGYSVSREKKESFPLTVTSAQKNPTAFYLCASSIVFYSYEQYFGPGTRLTVT.

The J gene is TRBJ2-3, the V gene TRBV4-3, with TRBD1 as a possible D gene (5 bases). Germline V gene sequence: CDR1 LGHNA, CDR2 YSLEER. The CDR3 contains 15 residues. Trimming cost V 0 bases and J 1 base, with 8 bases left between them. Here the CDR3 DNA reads TGCGCCAGCAGCCAAGATAAAGGGGGCACAGATACGCAGTATTTT. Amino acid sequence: CASSQDKGGTDTQYF.

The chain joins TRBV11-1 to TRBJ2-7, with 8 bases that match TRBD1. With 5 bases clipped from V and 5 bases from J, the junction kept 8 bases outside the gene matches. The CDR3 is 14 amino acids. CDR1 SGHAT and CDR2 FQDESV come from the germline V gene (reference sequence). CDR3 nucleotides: TGTGCCAGCAGCCCCCGGACAGGGATCCACGAGCAGTACTTC. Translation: CASSPRTGIHEQYF.

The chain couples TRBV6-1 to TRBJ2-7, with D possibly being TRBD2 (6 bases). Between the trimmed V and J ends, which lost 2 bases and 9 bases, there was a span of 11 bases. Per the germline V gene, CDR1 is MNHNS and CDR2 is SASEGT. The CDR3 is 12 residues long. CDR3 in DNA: TGTGCCAGCAGTGAACAGGGACTCGGGCAGTACTTC. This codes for CASSEQGLGQYF.

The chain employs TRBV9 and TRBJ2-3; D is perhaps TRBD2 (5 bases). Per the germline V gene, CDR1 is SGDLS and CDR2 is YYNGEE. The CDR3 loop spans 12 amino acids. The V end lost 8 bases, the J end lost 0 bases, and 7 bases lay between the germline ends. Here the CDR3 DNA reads TGTGCCAGTCGGGGTAGCACAGATACGCAGTATTTT. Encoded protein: CASRGSTDTQYF.

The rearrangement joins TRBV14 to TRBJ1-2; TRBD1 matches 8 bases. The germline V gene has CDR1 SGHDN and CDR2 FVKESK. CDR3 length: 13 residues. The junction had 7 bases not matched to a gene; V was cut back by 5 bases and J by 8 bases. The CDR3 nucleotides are TGTGCCAGCAGCTGGGACAGGAACCTCGGCTACACCTTC. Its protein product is CASSWDRNLGYTF.

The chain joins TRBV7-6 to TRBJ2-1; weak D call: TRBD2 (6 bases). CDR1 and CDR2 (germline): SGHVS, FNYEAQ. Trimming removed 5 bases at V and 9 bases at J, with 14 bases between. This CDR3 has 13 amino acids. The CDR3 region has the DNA TGTGCCAGCAGCCCGGGAGTTCTGGCTGAGCAGTTCTTC. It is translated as CASSPGVLAEQFF.

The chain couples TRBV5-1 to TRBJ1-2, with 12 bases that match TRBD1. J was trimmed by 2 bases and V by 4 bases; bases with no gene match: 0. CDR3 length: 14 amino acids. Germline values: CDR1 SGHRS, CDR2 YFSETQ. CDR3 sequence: CASSGTGGNYGYTF. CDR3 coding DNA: TGCGCCAGCAGCGGGACAGGGGGCAACTATGGCTACACCTTC.

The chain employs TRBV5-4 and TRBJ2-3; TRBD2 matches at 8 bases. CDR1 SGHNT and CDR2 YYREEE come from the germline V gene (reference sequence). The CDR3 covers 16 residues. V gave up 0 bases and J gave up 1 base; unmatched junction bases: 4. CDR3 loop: CASSLAGGGRTDTQYF. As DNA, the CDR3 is TGTGCCAGCAGCTTGGCCGGCGGGGGGCGCACAGATACGCAGTATTTT.

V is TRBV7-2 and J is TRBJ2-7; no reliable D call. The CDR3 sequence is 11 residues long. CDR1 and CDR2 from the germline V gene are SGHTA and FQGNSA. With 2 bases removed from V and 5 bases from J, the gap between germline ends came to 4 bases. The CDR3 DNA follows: TGTGCCAGCAGCTTATCCCACGAGCAGTACTTC. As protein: CASSLSHEQYF. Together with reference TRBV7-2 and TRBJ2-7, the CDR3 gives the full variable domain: GAGVSQSPSNKVTEKGKDVELRCDPISGHTALYWYRQSLGQGLEFLIYFQGNSAPDKSGLPSDRFSAERTGGSVSTLTIQRTQQEDSAVYLCASSLSHEQYFGPGTRLTVT.

As DNA, the CDR3 is TGTGCCACCAGCAGAGTTTCTAGCGGGAGCACAGATACGCAGTATTTT. It is translated as CATSRVSSGSTDTQYF. The chain is built from TRBV15 and TRBJ2-3; 8 bases are a match to TRBD2. Trimming removed 1 base from V and 0 bases from J; junction bases left unmatched: 3. The CDR3 contains 16 residues. Germline loops: CDR1 LNHNV, CDR2 YYDKDF (reference sequence).

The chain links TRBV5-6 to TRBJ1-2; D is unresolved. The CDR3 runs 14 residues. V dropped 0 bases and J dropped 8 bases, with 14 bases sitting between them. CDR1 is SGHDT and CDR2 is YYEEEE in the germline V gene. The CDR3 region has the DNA TGTGCCAGCAGCTTGGCCACCGTTTCCGGCGGCTACACCTTC. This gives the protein CASSLATVSGGYTF. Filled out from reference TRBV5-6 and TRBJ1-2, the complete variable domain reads DAGVTQSPTHLIKTRGQQVTLRCSPKSGHDTVSWYQQALGQGPQFIFQYYEEEERQRGNFPDRFSGHQFPNYSSELNVNALLLGDSALYLCASSLATVSGGYTFGSGTRLTVV.

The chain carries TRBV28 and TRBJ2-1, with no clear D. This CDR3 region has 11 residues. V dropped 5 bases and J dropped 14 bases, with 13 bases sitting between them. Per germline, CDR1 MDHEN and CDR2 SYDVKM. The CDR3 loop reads CASSEWGREFF. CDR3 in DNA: TGTGCCAGCAGTGAATGGGGTAGGGAGTTCTTC. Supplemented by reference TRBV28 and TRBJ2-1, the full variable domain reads DVKVTQSSRYLVKRTGEKVFLECVQDMDHENMFWYRQDPGLGLRLIYFSYDVKMKEKGDIPEGYSVSREKKERFSLILESASTNQTSMYLCASSEWGREFFGPGTRLTVL.

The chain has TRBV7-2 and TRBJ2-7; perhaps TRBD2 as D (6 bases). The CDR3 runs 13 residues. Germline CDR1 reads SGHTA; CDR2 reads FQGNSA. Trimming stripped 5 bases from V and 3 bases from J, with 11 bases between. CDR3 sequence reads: CASSGDSNYEQYF. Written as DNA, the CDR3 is TGTGCCAGCAGCGGGGACTCCAACTACGAGCAGTACTTC.

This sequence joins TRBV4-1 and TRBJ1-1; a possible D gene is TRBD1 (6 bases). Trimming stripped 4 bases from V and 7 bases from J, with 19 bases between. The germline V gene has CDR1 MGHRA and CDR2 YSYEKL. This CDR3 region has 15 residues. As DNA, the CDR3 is TGCGCCAGCAGCCGGGGATTTGGGGGCTACGGTGAAGCTTTCTTT. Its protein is CASSRGFGGYGEAFF.

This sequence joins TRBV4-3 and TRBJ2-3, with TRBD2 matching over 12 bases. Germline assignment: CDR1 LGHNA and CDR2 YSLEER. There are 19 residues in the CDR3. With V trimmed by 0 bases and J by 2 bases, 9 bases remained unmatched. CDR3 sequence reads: CASSQDPSLAGGTTDTQYF. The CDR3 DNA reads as TGCGCCAGCAGCCAAGATCCGTCCCTAGCGGGGGGGACCACAGATACGCAGTATTTT.

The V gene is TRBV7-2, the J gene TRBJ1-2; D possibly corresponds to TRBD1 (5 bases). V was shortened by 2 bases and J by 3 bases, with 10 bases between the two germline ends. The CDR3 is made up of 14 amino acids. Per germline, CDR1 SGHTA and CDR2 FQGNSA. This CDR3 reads CASSLPGTYYGYTF. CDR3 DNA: TGTGCCAGCAGCTTACCCGGGACCTACTATGGCTACACCTTC.

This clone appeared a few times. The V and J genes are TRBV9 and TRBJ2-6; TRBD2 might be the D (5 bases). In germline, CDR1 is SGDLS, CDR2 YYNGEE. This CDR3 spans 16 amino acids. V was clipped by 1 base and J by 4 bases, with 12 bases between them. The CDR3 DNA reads TGTGCCAGCAGCGTAATCGGGGTGGGGGGGGCCAACGTCCTGACTTTC. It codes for CASSVIGVGGANVLTF.